This is a list of T cell receptor beta chains from one sample in a study of blood T cell repertoires in COVID-19. Some clones are missing from TCRdb's copy, which holds only in-frame ones; the method was immunoSEQ multiplex PCR. The repertoire consists of about 170,000 clones, with roughly four fifths occurring once and the leading ten covering around 2.9%. Sequenced: peripheral blood. The receptor set was obtained from a woman older than 75 with COVID-19, enrolled during active disease. The CDR3 runs from the conserved cysteine through the conserved F or W. The order of the fields is V gene, J gene, clone size, D gene, CDR3 DNA, CDR3 protein. A D gene is named only where the DNA matches it firmly. A row's size may be missing; if present it is once, few, many or a size class.

v_gene: TRBV30; j_gene: TRBJ1-2; abundance: once; d_gene: TRBD1; CDR3nt: TGTGCCTGGAGTCGCGGGACAGCGGCTAACTATGGCTACACCTTC; CDR3aa: CAWSRGTAANYGYTF
v_gene: TRBV21-1; j_gene: TRBJ1-2; abundance: few; d_gene: -; CDR3nt: TGTGCCAGCAGCAAAGCGAGGGAAAACTATGGCTACACCTTC; CDR3aa: CASSKARENYGYTF
v_gene: TRBV18; j_gene: TRBJ2-7; abundance: -; d_gene: TRBD1; CDR3nt: TGTGCCAGCTCCCCGGGACAGGGGGGCTCCTACGAGCAGTACTTC; CDR3aa: CASSPGQGGSYEQYF
v_gene: TRBV7-9; j_gene: TRBJ1-5; abundance: -; d_gene: -; CDR3nt: TGTGCCAGCAGCCCCCCCGGGGTCGTTCAGCCCCAGCATTTT; CDR3aa: CASSPPGVVQPQHF
v_gene: TRBV29-1; j_gene: TRBJ2-3; abundance: -; d_gene: TRBD2; CDR3nt: TGCAGCGTCCTTCAAAATACTAGCGGGGCTAGCACAGATACGCAGTATTTT; CDR3aa: CSVLQNTSGASTDTQYF
v_gene: TRBV6-2/TRBV6-3; j_gene: TRBJ2-5; abundance: -; d_gene: TRBD2; CDR3nt: TGTGCCAGCAGTTACTTCTCGGGGGGGAGTGAGACCCAGTACTTC; CDR3aa: CASSYFSGGSETQYF
v_gene: TRBV4-2; j_gene: TRBJ2-2; abundance: once; d_gene: -; CDR3nt: TGTGCCAGCAGCCAACGACGACAGAGGCCGAACACCGGGGAGCTGTTTTTT; CDR3aa: CASSQRRQRPNTGELFF
v_gene: TRBV28; j_gene: TRBJ2-7; abundance: -; d_gene: -; CDR3nt: TGTGCCAGCAGTTCCTTCCGTGCCTACGAGCAGTACTTC; CDR3aa: CASSSFRAYEQYF
v_gene: TRBV5-4; j_gene: TRBJ1-2; abundance: -; d_gene: TRBD1; CDR3nt: TGTGCCAGCAGGTCTGACAGGGCTAACTATGGCTACACCTTC; CDR3aa: CASRSDRANYGYTF
v_gene: TRBV6-6; j_gene: TRBJ2-3; abundance: -; d_gene: -; CDR3nt: TGTGCCAGCAGTTACCTGGGCGGGAGCACAGATACGCAGTATTTT; CDR3aa: CASSYLGGSTDTQYF
v_gene: TRBV19; j_gene: TRBJ2-3; abundance: -; d_gene: TRBD2; CDR3nt: TGTGCCAGTAGTCTAGCGGGAGCCGATACGCAGTATTTT; CDR3aa: CASSLAGADTQYF
v_gene: TRBV3-1/TRBV3-2; j_gene: TRBJ2-7; abundance: -; d_gene: -; CDR3nt: TGTGCCAGCAGCCAAGCCGGGGGTCCTGGGGAGTACTTC; CDR3aa: CASSQAGGPGEYF
v_gene: TRBV5-6; j_gene: TRBJ2-2; abundance: -; d_gene: -; CDR3nt: TGTGCCAGCAGCTTGGAAGGGGCCGGGGAGCTGTTTTTT; CDR3aa: CASSLEGAGELFF
v_gene: TRBV27; j_gene: TRBJ2-6; abundance: once; d_gene: -; CDR3nt: TGTGCCAGCAGTTTATCTAAATCAGGGTGGCGGTCTGGGGCCAACGTCCTGACTTTC; CDR3aa: CASSLSKSGWRSGANVLTF
v_gene: TRBV5-6; j_gene: TRBJ1-1; abundance: -; d_gene: -; CDR3nt: TGTGCCAGCAGCTTTGCGGGACGGAGGAACACTGAAGCTTTCTTT; CDR3aa: CASSFAGRRNTEAFF
v_gene: TRBV19; j_gene: TRBJ2-1; abundance: -; d_gene: -; CDR3nt: TGTGCCAGTAGTATTCTAGGGCGGGGGGACAGTGAGCAGTTCTTC; CDR3aa: CASSILGRGDSEQFF
v_gene: TRBV28; j_gene: TRBJ2-7; abundance: -; d_gene: TRBD1; CDR3nt: TGTGCCAGCAGCCTCAGACAGGGCGACTCCTACGAGCAGTACTTC; CDR3aa: CASSLRQGDSYEQYF
v_gene: TRBV5-1; j_gene: TRBJ2-7; abundance: -; d_gene: -; CDR3nt: TGCGCCAGCAGCTTGGCCGCAGGGTCCCCCTCCGAGCAGTACTTC; CDR3aa: CASSLAAGSPSEQYF
v_gene: TRBV5-1; j_gene: TRBJ2-7; abundance: few; d_gene: TRBD2; CDR3nt: TGCGCCAGCAGCTCGGGACTAGCGGTCTACGAGCAGTACTTC; CDR3aa: CASSSGLAVYEQYF
v_gene: TRBV11-3; j_gene: TRBJ1-3; abundance: -; d_gene: -; CDR3nt: TGTGCCAGCAGCTCGGGGTTTGGAAACACCATATATTTT; CDR3aa: CASSSGFGNTIYF
v_gene: TRBV7-2; j_gene: TRBJ1-2; abundance: -; d_gene: TRBD1; CDR3nt: TGTGCCAGCAGCCCTAGGTGGACAGGGGACTATGGCTACACCTTC; CDR3aa: CASSPRWTGDYGYTF
v_gene: TRBV6-5; j_gene: TRBJ1-4; abundance: -; d_gene: TRBD1; CDR3nt: TGTGCCAGCAGTTATGGGCAGGGGGGAGGCGAAAAACTGTTTTTT; CDR3aa: CASSYGQGGGEKLFF
v_gene: TRBV20-1; j_gene: TRBJ2-7; abundance: -; d_gene: TRBD1; CDR3nt: TGCAGTGCGGGGACAGCCTACGAGCAGTACTTC; CDR3aa: CSAGTAYEQYF
v_gene: TRBV24-1; j_gene: TRBJ1-2; abundance: -; d_gene: -; CDR3nt: TGTGCCACCAGTGAGGGCAGGCTTTATGGCTACACCTTC; CDR3aa: CATSEGRLYGYTF
v_gene: TRBV4-1; j_gene: TRBJ2-2; abundance: -; d_gene: -; CDR3nt: TGCGCCAGCAGCCAAGAAACACTGGGGGCCCACAACACCGGGGAGCTGTTTTTT; CDR3aa: CASSQETLGAHNTGELFF
v_gene: TRBV10-3; j_gene: TRBJ2-3; abundance: -; d_gene: TRBD2; CDR3nt: TGTGCCATCAGTGGGGACCTAGCGGCCAGCACAGATACGCAGTATTTT; CDR3aa: CAISGDLAASTDTQYF
v_gene: TRBV13; j_gene: TRBJ2-1; abundance: once; d_gene: TRBD1; CDR3nt: TGTGCCAGCTTAACAGGGGGGCCATCGTCCTACAATGAGCAGTTCTTC; CDR3aa: CASLTGGPSSYNEQFF
v_gene: TRBV7-2; j_gene: TRBJ1-5; abundance: -; d_gene: TRBD1; CDR3nt: TGTGCCAGCAGCTTACAGACAGGGGTCAATCAGCCCCAGCATTTT; CDR3aa: CASSLQTGVNQPQHF
v_gene: TRBV5-1; j_gene: TRBJ1-1; abundance: -; d_gene: TRBD1; CDR3nt: TGCGCCAGCAGCCCGTGGACAGGACCCCGAGGCACTGAAGCTTTCTTT; CDR3aa: CASSPWTGPRGTEAFF
v_gene: TRBV28; j_gene: TRBJ1-2; abundance: -; d_gene: TRBD1; CDR3nt: TGTGCCAGCACGGGGACAGGGTGGTATGGCTACACCTTC; CDR3aa: CASTGTGWYGYTF
v_gene: TRBV6-5; j_gene: TRBJ2-7; abundance: once; d_gene: -; CDR3nt: TGTGCCAGCTCTCGGGTTTACGAGCAGTACTTC; CDR3aa: CASSRVYEQYF
v_gene: TRBV12-5; j_gene: TRBJ1-2; abundance: -; d_gene: -; CDR3nt: TGTGCTAGTGGTTTGGTACGGGGCTATGGCTACACCTTC; CDR3aa: CASGLVRGYGYTF
v_gene: TRBV18; j_gene: TRBJ2-5; abundance: -; d_gene: TRBD1; CDR3nt: TGTGCCAGCTCACCATTAGGGACAGGGGGCCGAACGTACCAAGAGACCCAGTACTTC; CDR3aa: CASSPLGTGGRTYQETQYF
v_gene: TRBV18; j_gene: TRBJ1-1; abundance: -; d_gene: -; CDR3nt: TGTGCCAGCTCACCAGATCAGGGAACTGAAGCTTTCTTT; CDR3aa: CASSPDQGTEAFF
v_gene: TRBV29-1; j_gene: TRBJ2-3; abundance: -; d_gene: -; CDR3nt: TGCAGCGTTGCTTCAGGGGCCTACGATACGCAGTATTTT; CDR3aa: CSVASGAYDTQYF
v_gene: TRBV2; j_gene: TRBJ1-1; abundance: -; d_gene: -; CDR3nt: TGTGCCAGCAGCGGGGGTTTTAACACTGAAGCTTTCTTT; CDR3aa: CASSGGFNTEAFF
v_gene: TRBV11-2; j_gene: TRBJ1-1; abundance: -; d_gene: -; CDR3nt: TGTGCCAGCAGCACCGAGGACAGCATTGCCCGGAACACTGAAGCTTTCTTT; CDR3aa: CASSTEDSIARNTEAFF
v_gene: TRBV6-5; j_gene: TRBJ2-7; abundance: -; d_gene: TRBD1; CDR3nt: TGTGCCAGCAGACACAGGGGTAACCCCTACGAGCAGTACTTC; CDR3aa: CASRHRGNPYEQYF
v_gene: TRBV6-4; j_gene: TRBJ2-3; abundance: -; d_gene: TRBD2; CDR3nt: TGTGCCAGCAGTGACGAGCTAGCGGGTGCGCAGTATTTT; CDR3aa: CASSDELAGAQYF
v_gene: TRBV19; j_gene: TRBJ1-3; abundance: -; d_gene: -; CDR3nt: TGTGCCAGTAGGGTCGGCGGAGGGTTCGGAGGTTCTGGAAACACCATATATTTT; CDR3aa: CASRVGGGFGGSGNTIYF
v_gene: TRBV27; j_gene: TRBJ1-2; abundance: -; d_gene: -; CDR3nt: TGTGCCAGCAGTCGTTACGCAGGTTATGGCTACACCTTC; CDR3aa: CASSRYAGYGYTF
v_gene: TRBV7-6; j_gene: TRBJ1-5; abundance: -; d_gene: TRBD1; CDR3nt: TGTGCCAGCAGTTCCGGACAGGGCCAGCCCCAGCATTTT; CDR3aa: CASSSGQGQPQHF
v_gene: TRBV6-5; j_gene: TRBJ1-1; abundance: -; d_gene: -; CDR3nt: TGTGCCAGCAGGGCGGGGACTGAAGCTTTCTTT; CDR3aa: CASRAGTEAFF
v_gene: TRBV29-1; j_gene: TRBJ2-1; abundance: once; d_gene: -; CDR3nt: TGCAGCGTTGAAGCCCCAACTGGCGGGTACAATGAGCAGTTCTTC; CDR3aa: CSVEAPTGGYNEQFF
v_gene: TRBV19; j_gene: TRBJ2-7; abundance: -; d_gene: -; CDR3nt: TGTGCCAGTAAGGCAGGCACCTACGAGCAGTACTTC; CDR3aa: CASKAGTYEQYF
v_gene: TRBV11-1; j_gene: TRBJ1-4; abundance: -; d_gene: TRBD1; CDR3nt: TGTGCCAGCAGCACGGGACAGGGGGCGCAGAAACTGTTTTTT; CDR3aa: CASSTGQGAQKLFF
v_gene: TRBV13; j_gene: TRBJ2-7; abundance: -; d_gene: -; CDR3nt: TGTGCCAGCAGCTTAGGTGGGACACCCTACGAGCAGTACTTC; CDR3aa: CASSLGGTPYEQYF
v_gene: TRBV7-2; j_gene: TRBJ2-7; abundance: -; d_gene: -; CDR3nt: TGTGCCAGCAGCAACAGGGAGGGAAGATCCTACGAGCAGTACTTC; CDR3aa: CASSNREGRSYEQYF
v_gene: TRBV10-1; j_gene: TRBJ2-3; abundance: -; d_gene: TRBD2; CDR3nt: TGCGCCAGCAGTAAGGCTAGCGGGAGGAGCACAGATACGCAGTATTTT; CDR3aa: CASSKASGRSTDTQYF
v_gene: TRBV9; j_gene: TRBJ1-2; abundance: -; d_gene: -; CDR3nt: TGTGCCAGCGGCGCAGGGGTACGTGGCTACACCTTC; CDR3aa: CASGAGVRGYTF
v_gene: TRBV28; j_gene: TRBJ1-5; abundance: -; d_gene: -; CDR3nt: TGTGCCAGCAGTTTATGGCGGGAAAGGGCGAGCAATCAGCCCCAGCATTTT; CDR3aa: CASSLWRERASNQPQHF
v_gene: TRBV10-3; j_gene: TRBJ2-7; abundance: -; d_gene: -; CDR3nt: TGTGCCATCAGTGGGGGCACTGGTTACGAGCAGTACTTC; CDR3aa: CAISGGTGYEQYF
v_gene: TRBV5-4; j_gene: TRBJ1-1; abundance: few; d_gene: -; CDR3nt: TGTGCCAGCAGCACCCCAGGGTTGGACACTGAAGCTTTCTTT; CDR3aa: CASSTPGLDTEAFF
v_gene: TRBV24-1; j_gene: TRBJ2-1; abundance: few; d_gene: -; CDR3nt: TGTGCCACCAGTGAAAGGTCCCAGACCGGGAATGAGCAGTTCTTC; CDR3aa: CATSERSQTGNEQFF
v_gene: TRBV6-2/TRBV6-3; j_gene: TRBJ2-7; abundance: -; d_gene: TRBD1; CDR3nt: TGTGCCAGCAGTTATCCCGGACAGGGTCTACGGCTCGAGCAGTACTTC; CDR3aa: CASSYPGQGLRLEQYF
v_gene: TRBV19; j_gene: TRBJ1-1; abundance: -; d_gene: -; CDR3nt: TGTGCCAGTAGTGTCCGACAGAGCAACATGAACACTGAAGCTTTCTTT; CDR3aa: CASSVRQSNMNTEAFF
v_gene: TRBV5-6; j_gene: TRBJ2-7; abundance: -; d_gene: TRBD1; CDR3nt: TGTGCCAGCAGCTGGGGGGACAGGCGGAGCTCCTACGAGCAGTACTTC; CDR3aa: CASSWGDRRSSYEQYF
v_gene: TRBV27; j_gene: TRBJ2-5; abundance: -; d_gene: TRBD2; CDR3nt: TGTGCCAGCAGAGGACGGAAACTAGCGGGACAGGAGTATGAGACCCAGTACTTC; CDR3aa: CASRGRKLAGQEYETQYF
v_gene: TRBV18; j_gene: TRBJ1-3; abundance: -; d_gene: -; CDR3nt: TGTGCCACCAGCAATCAGGGAGGAAACACCATATATTTT; CDR3aa: CATSNQGGNTIYF
v_gene: TRBV28; j_gene: TRBJ1-6; abundance: -; d_gene: TRBD1; CDR3nt: TGTGCCAGCAGTCCCGGACAGGAAGGTTCACCCCTCCACTTT; CDR3aa: CASSPGQEGSPLHF